This T cell receptor (beta chain) is from a study of blood T cell repertoires in COVID-19. The authors' processing: Amplification from reference gene primers served as the basis for estimated nucleated cell counts. This table comes from immunoSEQ multiplex PCR, and its TCRdb copy is limited to in-frame clones, with some not included. That table furnishes V, J and clone size, whereas the DNA furnished D and trimming. The data contain under 250,000 clones, approximately 89% of them singletons. Trimming took 4 bases from V and 7 from J; bases not matched to a gene: 11. Germline V gene lookup returns CDR1 SGHDT and CDR2 YYEEEE. CDR3 length equals 15 residues.

The receptor's source is a woman aged 60 to 75 who had recovered from COVID-19. The V and J genes are TRBV5-6 and TRBJ1-2; 9 bases match TRBD1. The sequenced sample consisted of peripheral blood. In nucleotides, the CDR3 is TGTGCCAGCAGCGTGGACAGGGGCTCTTCATTTGGCTACACCTTC. Translation gives CASSVDRGSSFGYTF.